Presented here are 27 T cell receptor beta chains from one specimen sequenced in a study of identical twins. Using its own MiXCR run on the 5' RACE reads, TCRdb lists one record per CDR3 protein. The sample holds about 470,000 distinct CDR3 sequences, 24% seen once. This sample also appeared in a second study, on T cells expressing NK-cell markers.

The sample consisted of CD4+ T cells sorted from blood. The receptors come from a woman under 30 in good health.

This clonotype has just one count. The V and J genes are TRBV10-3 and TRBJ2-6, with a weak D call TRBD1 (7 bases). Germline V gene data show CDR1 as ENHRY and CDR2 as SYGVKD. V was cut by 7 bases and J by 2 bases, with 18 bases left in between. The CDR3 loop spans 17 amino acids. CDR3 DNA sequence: TGTGCCATCACGGGCTCAGGGGGGACCGCTGGGGCCAACGTCCTGACTTTC. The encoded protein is CAITGSGGTAGANVLTF.

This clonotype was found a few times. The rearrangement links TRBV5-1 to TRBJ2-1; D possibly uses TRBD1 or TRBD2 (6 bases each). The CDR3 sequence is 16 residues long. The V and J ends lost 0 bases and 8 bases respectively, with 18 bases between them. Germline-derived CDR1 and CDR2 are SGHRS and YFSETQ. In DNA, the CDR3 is TGCGCCAGCAGCTTGGAGGGGGGCAGGGTGCGGTATGAGCAGTTCTTC. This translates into CASSLEGGRVRYEQFF.

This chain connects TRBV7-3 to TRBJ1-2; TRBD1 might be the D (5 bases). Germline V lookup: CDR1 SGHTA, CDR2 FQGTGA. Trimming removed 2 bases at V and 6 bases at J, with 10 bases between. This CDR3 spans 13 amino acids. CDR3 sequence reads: CASSLFGDHGYTF. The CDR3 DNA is TGTGCCAGCAGCTTATTCGGGGACCATGGCTACACCTTC.

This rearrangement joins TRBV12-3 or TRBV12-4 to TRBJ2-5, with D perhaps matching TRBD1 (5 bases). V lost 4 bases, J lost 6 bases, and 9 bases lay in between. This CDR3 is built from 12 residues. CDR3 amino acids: CASSWQGKTQYF. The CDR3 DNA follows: TGTGCCAGCAGTTGGCAGGGAAAGACCCAGTACTTC.

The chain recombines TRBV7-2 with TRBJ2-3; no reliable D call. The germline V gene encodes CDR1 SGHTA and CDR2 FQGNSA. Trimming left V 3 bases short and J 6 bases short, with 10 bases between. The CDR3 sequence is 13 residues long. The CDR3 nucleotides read TGTGCCAGCAGCTTGAAATGGCGGGATACGCAGTATTTT. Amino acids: CASSLKWRDTQYF.

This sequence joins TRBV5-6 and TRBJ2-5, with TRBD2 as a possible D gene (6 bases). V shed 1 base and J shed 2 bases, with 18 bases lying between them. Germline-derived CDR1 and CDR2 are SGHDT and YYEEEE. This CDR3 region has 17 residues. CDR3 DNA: TGTGCCAGCAGCTTGAGGGTCGGCGCGGGGAGACAAGAGACCCAGTACTTC. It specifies CASSLRVGAGRQETQYF.

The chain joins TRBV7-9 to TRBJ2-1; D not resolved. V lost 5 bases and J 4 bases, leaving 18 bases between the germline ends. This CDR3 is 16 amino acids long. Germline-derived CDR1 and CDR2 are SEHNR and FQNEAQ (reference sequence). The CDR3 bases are TGTGCCAGCAGCCCTAACGTTGGCACACCGTACAATGAGCAGTTCTTC. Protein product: CASSPNVGTPYNEQFF.

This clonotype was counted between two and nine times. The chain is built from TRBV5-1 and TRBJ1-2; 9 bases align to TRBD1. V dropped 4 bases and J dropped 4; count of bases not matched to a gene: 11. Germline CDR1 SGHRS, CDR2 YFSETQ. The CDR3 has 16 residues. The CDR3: CASSRRTGEGTYGYTF. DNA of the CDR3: TGCGCCAGCAGCCGGCGGACAGGGGAGGGGACCTATGGCTACACCTTC.

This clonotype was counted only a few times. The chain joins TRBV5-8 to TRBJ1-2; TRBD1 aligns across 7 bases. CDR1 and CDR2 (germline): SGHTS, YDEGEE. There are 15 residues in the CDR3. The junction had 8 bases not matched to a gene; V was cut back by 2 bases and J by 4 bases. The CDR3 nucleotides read TGTGCCAGCAGCTTCCCGGACAGGAGTATCTATGGCTACACCTTC. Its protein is CASSFPDRSIYGYTF.

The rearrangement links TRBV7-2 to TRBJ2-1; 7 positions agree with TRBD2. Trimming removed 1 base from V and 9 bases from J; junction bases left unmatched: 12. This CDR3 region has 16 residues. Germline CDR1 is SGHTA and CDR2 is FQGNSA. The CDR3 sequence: CASSLVAGRHPSEQFF. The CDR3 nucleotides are TGTGCCAGCAGCTTAGTGGCCGGGAGGCATCCCAGTGAGCAGTTCTTC.

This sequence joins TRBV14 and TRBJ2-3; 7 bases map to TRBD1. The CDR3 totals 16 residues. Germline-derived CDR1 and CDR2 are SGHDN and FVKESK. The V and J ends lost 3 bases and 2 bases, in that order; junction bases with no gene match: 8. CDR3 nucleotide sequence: TGTGCCAGCAGCCACCGACAGGGCAAACTCACAGATACGCAGTATTTT. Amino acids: CASSHRQGKLTDTQYF.

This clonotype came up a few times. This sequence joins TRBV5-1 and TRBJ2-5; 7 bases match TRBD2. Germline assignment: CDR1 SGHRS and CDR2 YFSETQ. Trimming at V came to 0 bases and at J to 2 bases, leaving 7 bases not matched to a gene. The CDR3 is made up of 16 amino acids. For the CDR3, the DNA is TGCGCCAGCAGCTTGGGCCCCGGGAGGACACAAGAGACCCAGTACTTC. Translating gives CASSLGPGRTQETQYF.

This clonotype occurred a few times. In nucleotides, the CDR3 is TGCAGTGCGCCTCACGACAGGGGGCTTTGGAATGAGCAGTTCTTC. Its translation is CSAPHDRGLWNEQFF. The chain carries TRBV20-1 and TRBJ2-1, with 10 bases aligning to TRBD1. CDR1 and CDR2 (germline): DFQATT, SNEGSKA (reference sequence). The J segment lost 7 bases and the V segment lost 6 bases, leaving 12 bases of the junction unmatched. The CDR3 runs to 15 residues.

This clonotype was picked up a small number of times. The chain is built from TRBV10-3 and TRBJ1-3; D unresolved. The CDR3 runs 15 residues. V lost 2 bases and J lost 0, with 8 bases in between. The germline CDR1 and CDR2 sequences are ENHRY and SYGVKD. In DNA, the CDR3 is TGTGCCATCAGTGAGGGGCAGATCTCTGGAAACACCATATATTTT. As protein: CAISEGQISGNTIYF.

The CDR3 DNA is TGTGCCAGCAAGGGGGACTCTGGGGCCAACGTCCTGACTTTC. This encodes CASKGDSGANVLTF. The chain joins TRBV2 to TRBJ2-6; tentative D call: TRBD1 (6 bases). Trimming stripped 7 bases from V and 0 bases from J, with 7 bases between. CDR1 is SNHLY, CDR2 FYNNEI, per germline. The CDR3 has 14 residues.

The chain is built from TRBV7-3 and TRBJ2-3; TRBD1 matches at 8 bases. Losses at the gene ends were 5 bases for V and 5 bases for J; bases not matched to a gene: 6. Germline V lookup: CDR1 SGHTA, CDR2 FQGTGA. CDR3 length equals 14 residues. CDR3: CASSLGTGLDTQYF. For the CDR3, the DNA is TGTGCCAGCAGCCTCGGGACAGGCCTAGATACGCAGTATTTT. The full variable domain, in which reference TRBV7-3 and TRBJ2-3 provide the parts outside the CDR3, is GAGVSQTPSNKVTEKGKYVELRCDPISGHTALYWYRQSLGQGPEFLIYFQGTGAADDSGLPNDRFFAVRPEGSVSTLKIQRTERGDSAVYLCASSLGTGLDTQYFGPGTRLTVL.

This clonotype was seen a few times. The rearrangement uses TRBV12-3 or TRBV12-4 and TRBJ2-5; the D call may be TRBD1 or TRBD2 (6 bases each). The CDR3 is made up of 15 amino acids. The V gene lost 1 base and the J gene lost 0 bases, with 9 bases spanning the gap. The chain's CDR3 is CASSLVRGDQETQYF. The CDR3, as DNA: TGTGCCAGCAGTTTAGTGAGGGGGGACCAAGAGACCCAGTACTTC.

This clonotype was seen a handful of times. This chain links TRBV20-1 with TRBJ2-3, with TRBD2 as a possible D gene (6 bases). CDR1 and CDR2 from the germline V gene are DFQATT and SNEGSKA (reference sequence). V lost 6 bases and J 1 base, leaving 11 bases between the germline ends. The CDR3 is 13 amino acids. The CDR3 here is CSAFGGGTDTQYF. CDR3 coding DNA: TGCAGTGCCTTTGGCGGGGGCACAGATACGCAGTATTTT.

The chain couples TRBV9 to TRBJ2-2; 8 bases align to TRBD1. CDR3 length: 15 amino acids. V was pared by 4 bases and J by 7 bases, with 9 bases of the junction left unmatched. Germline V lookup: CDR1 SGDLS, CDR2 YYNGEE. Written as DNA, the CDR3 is TGTGCCAGCAGCCCCGGACAGGGCCATCTCGGGGAGCTGTTTTTT. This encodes CASSPGQGHLGELFF.

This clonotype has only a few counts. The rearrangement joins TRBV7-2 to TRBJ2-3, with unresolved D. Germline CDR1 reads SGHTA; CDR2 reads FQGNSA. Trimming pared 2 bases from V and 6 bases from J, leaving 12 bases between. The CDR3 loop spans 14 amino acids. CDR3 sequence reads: CASSLKWGGDTQYF. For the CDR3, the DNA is TGTGCCAGCAGCTTAAAGTGGGGTGGTGATACGCAGTATTTT.

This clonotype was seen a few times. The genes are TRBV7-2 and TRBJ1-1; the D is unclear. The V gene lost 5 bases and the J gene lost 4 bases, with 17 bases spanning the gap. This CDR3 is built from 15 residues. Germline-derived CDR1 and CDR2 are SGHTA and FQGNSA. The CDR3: CASSREMRLVTEAFF. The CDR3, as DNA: TGTGCCAGCAGCAGAGAAATGAGGCTTGTCACTGAAGCTTTCTTT.

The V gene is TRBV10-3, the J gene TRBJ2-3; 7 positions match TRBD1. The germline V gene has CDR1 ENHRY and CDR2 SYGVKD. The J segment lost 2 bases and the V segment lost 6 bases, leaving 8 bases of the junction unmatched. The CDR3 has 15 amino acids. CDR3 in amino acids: CAISVVRGNTDTQYF. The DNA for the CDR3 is TGTGCCATCAGCGTCGTCAGGGGGAACACAGATACGCAGTATTTT.

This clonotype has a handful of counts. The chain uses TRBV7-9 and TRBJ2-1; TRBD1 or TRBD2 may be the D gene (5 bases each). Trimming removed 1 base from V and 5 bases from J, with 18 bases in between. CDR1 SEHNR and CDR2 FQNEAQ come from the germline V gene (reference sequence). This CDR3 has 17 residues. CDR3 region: CASSLGTPGLAHNEQFF. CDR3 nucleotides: TGTGCCAGCAGCTTAGGGACTCCAGGGCTTGCACACAATGAGCAGTTCTTC.

The CDR3 spells CASSGRTGNEQFF. As DNA, the CDR3 is TGTGCCAGTAGTGGGAGGACAGGGAATGAGCAGTTCTTC. V is TRBV19 and J is TRBJ2-1; 8 bases fit TRBD1. Trimming removed 5 bases from V and 7 bases from J; junction bases left unmatched: 4. The CDR3 runs 13 residues. Germline loops: CDR1 LNHDA, CDR2 SQIVND (reference sequence).

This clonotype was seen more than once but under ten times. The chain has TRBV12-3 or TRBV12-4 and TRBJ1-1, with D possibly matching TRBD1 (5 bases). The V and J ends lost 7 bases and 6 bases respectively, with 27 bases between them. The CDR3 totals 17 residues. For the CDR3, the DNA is TGTGCCAGCACAGGGAAAACCTTTGGGGAATCAGACCCTGAAGCTTTCTTT. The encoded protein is CASTGKTFGESDPEAFF.

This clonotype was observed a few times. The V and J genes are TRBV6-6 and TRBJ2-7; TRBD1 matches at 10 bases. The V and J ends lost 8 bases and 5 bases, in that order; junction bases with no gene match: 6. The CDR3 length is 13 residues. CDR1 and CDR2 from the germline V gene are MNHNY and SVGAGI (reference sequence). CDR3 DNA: TGTGCCAGCGGCCGGGACAGGGGACACGAGCAGTACTTC. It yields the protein CASGRDRGHEQYF.

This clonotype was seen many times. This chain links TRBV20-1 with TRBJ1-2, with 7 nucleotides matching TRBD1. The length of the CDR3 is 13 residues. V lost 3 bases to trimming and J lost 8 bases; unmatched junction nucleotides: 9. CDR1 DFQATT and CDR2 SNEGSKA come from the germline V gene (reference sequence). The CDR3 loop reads CSASATGFTGYTF. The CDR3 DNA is TGCAGTGCTAGCGCGACAGGGTTCACCGGCTACACCTTC.